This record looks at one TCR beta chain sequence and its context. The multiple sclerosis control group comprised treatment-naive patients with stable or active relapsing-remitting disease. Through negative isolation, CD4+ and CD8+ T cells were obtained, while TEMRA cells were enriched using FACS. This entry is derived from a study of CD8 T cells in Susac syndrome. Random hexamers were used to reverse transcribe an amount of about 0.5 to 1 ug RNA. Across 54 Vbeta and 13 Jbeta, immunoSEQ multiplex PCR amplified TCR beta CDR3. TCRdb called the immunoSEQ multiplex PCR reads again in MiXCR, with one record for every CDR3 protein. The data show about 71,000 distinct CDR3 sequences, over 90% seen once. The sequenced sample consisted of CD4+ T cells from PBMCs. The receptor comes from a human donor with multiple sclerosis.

In DNA, the CDR3 is TGCAGCGTTGCCCTCATGAACCAAGAGACCCAGTACTTC. This translates into CSVALMNQETQYF. The V and J genes are TRBV29-1 and TRBJ2-5; D not resolved. Germline V gene data show CDR1 as SQVTM and CDR2 as ANQGSEA. The length of the CDR3 is 13 residues. Trimming took 4 bases from V and 0 from J, leaving 9 bases between them.